The 5 T cell receptor beta chains presented below share a single source sample, sequenced in a study of T cells after yellow fever vaccination. TCRdb reanalysed the 5' RACE reads using MiXCR and keeps one entry per CDR3 protein. The top ten clones hold about 15% of a sample with about 360,000 distinct CDR3 sequences, 6% to 8% of them seen once. This specimen consisted of PBMCs, obtained 5 days after the yellow fever booster vaccination. The receptors here all came from a man aged 25-45 years who received the YFV17D yellow fever vaccine.

This chain connects TRBV11-2 to TRBJ1-4; no firm D call. This CDR3 is 13 amino acids long. Germline V lookup: CDR1 SGHAT, CDR2 FQNNGV. Between the trimmed V and J ends, which lost 7 bases and 5 bases, there was a span of 11 bases. CDR3 sequence: CASKGQKNEKLFF. The CDR3 nucleotides are TGTGCCAGCAAAGGGCAGAAAAATGAAAAACTGTTTTTT.

In this sample, this clonotype turned up a few times. The rearrangement uses TRBV6-1 and TRBJ1-2; D call uncertain. Germline assignment: CDR1 MNHNS and CDR2 SASEGT. Trimming took 6 bases from V and 8 from J, leaving 25 bases between them. The CDR3 length is 16 residues. The CDR3 nucleotides are TGTGCCAGCAGCCACACCGGACTAGCGGGAAAGGGCGGCTACACCTTC. This encodes CASSHTGLAGKGGYTF.

The table lists this clonotype with a few counts. The chain is built from TRBV12-3 or TRBV12-4 and TRBJ1-6, with D perhaps matching TRBD1 (6 bases). This CDR3 is built from 17 residues. Trimming shortened V by 7 bases and J by 4 bases, and 20 bases separated the two germline ends. The CDR3 bases are TGTGCCAGCACCCCCAGGGCTGGGGGCGCTTATAATTCACCCCTCCACTTT. Protein product: CASTPRAGGAYNSPLHF.

In this sample, this clonotype turned up many times. This chain links TRBV12-3 or TRBV12-4 with TRBJ2-1, with D uncertain. The CDR3 has 13 amino acids. The V gene lost 5 bases and the J gene lost 9 bases, with 14 bases spanning the gap. The CDR3 DNA follows: TGTGCCAGCAGTCCCTCCCCTCGAGGTGAGCAGTTCTTC. It yields the protein CASSPSPRGEQFF.

This clonotype was observed at least ten times. The chain employs TRBV10-3 and TRBJ2-2; a possible D gene is TRBD2 (5 bases). Germline CDR1 reads ENHRY; CDR2 reads SYGVKD. With 10 bases removed from V and 3 bases from J, the gap between germline ends came to 21 bases. The CDR3 totals 16 residues. The CDR3 nucleotides read TGTGCCAGCGGACGCGGGCCCTCAACGGACACCGGGGAGCTGTTTTTT. It specifies CASGRGPSTDTGELFF.